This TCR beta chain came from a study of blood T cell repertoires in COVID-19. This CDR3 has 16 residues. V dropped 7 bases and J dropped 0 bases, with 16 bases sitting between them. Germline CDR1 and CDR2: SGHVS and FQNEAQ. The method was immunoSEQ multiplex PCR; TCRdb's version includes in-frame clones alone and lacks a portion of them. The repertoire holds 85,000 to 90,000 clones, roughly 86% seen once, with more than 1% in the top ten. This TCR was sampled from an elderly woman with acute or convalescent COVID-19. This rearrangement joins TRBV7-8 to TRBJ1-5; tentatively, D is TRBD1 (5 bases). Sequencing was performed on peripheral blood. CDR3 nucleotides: TGTGCCAGCACCCCAGTCGGCAGGGTTAGCAATCAGCCCCAGCATTTT. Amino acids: CASTPVGRVSNQPQHF.